The clone carrying this TCR beta chain has at least ten counts. Its antigen is undetermined. Researchers report isolating at least 7 million PBMCs per sample. The sample is drawn from a study of blood T cells in healthy people across ages. Overall study findings and caveats: It was held that the diversity estimates obtained from one million T cells were underestimates.

It was with a sample-barcoded 5' primer and a J-beta primer mix that a second PCR of about 6 to 11 cycles was run. All cDNA molecules were each tagged by a template-switch adaptor with 12 random nucleotides. Using its own MiXCR run on the 5' RACE reads, TCRdb lists one record per CDR3 protein. The data show about 650,000 distinct CDR3 sequences, approximately 29% seen once. This TCR was sampled from a woman over 75 in good health. Material: blood.

CDR3 nucleotide sequence: TGTGCCAGCTCACCACCGTCTACCATGTATGGCTACACCTTC. This sequence encodes CASSPPSTMYGYTF. The J gene is TRBJ1-2, the V gene TRBV18; no clear D. Germline assignment: CDR1 KGHSH and CDR2 LQKENI. The CDR3 has 14 amino acids. V shed 0 bases and J shed 5 bases, with 10 bases lying between them.